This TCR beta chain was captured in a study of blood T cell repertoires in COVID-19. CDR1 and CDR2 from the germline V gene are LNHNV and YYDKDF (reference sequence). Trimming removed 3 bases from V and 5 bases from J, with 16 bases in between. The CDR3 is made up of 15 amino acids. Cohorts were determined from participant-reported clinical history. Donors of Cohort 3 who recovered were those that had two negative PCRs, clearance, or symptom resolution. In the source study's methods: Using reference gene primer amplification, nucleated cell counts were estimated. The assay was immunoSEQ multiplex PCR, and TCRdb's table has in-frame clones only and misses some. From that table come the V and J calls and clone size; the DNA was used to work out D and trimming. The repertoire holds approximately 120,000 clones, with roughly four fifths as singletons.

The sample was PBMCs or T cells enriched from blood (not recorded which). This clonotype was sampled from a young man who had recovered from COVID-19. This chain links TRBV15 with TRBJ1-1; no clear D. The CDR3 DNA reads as TGTGCCACCAGCAGCCCTACCCTAGGGAGGACTGAAGCTTTCTTT. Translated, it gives CATSSPTLGRTEAFF.